The 2 T cell receptor beta chains reported below all come from one sample, sequenced in a study of cytomegalovirus exposure and HLA in healthy donors. The primer mix had 60 Vbeta and 13 Jbeta primers. Method: immunoSEQ multiplex PCR; TCRdb's copy keeps in-frame clones and lacks some. The sample has some 150,000 clones, 75% to 85% seen once. The source material was PBMCs. Receptors were obtained from a woman aged 50 to 60 in good health and CMV-seronegative.

The CDR3 DNA sequence: TGTGCCAGCAGCTCACCCCCGGGGGGCCAGTCGGTCGGAGATACGCAGTATTTT. Translating gives CASSSPPGGQSVGDTQYF. The chain joins TRBV7-2 to TRBJ2-3, with TRBD2 as a possible D gene (7 bases). Trimming removed 4 bases at V and 5 bases at J, with 25 bases between. Germline V gene data show CDR1 as SGHTA and CDR2 as FQGNSA. This CDR3 has 18 residues.

The J gene is TRBJ1-2, the V gene TRBV27; tentatively, D is TRBD1 (6 bases). This CDR3 contains 17 residues. V was shortened by 8 bases and J by 2 bases, with 24 bases between the two germline ends. Germline CDR1 reads MNHEY; CDR2 reads SMNVEV (reference sequence). In nucleotides, the CDR3 is TGTGCCAGCTCCCCTCGGGGCATGACAGGATGGAACTATGGCTACACCTTC. Translating gives CASSPRGMTGWNYGYTF.